The entry below gives a single T cell receptor beta chain sequence along with its context. Its target is unknown. This record belongs to a study of T-cell reconstitution after alpha-beta-depleted transplantation in children. Unique molecular identifiers were used to barcode this TCRbeta library. TCRdb redid the calling of the PCR reads with MiXCR, one entry per CDR3 protein. The data contain roughly 350,000 distinct CDR3 sequences, 16% of them singletons. V was clipped by 6 bases and J by 3 bases; unmatched bases: 15. The germline V gene encodes CDR1 SGHTA and CDR2 FQGNSA. The CDR3 contains 17 residues. Regarding the study as a whole: It was newly produced T cells that mostly accounted for T-cell counts and diversity one year after transplant. Recipient T cells and thymic progenitors that survived gave rise to the high TCRbeta diversity observed at day 60 in some patients. Reportedly, roughly two months post-transplant, alpha-beta T cells arose from several hundred expanded graft clones.

This rearrangement joins TRBV7-2 to TRBJ2-3; TRBD2 matches 7 bases. This specimen consisted of PBMCs, mostly from graft donor cells, obtained 360 days after TCRalphabeta/CD19-depleted stem cell transplant. The clonotype originates from a male patient aged 2-15 years who had a stem cell transplant for acute lymphoblastic leukemia, so the T cells may come from the graft donor. CDR3 in amino acids: CASRHRDYSGNTDTQYF. CDR3 bases: TGTGCCAGCAGACACCGGGACTATTCGGGAAATACAGATACGCAGTATTTT. The whole variable domain, filled in from reference TRBV7-2 and TRBJ2-3, reads GAGVSQSPSNKVTEKGKDVELRCDPISGHTALYWYRQSLGQGLEFLIYFQGNSAPDKSGLPSDRFSAERTGGSVSTLTIQRTQQEDSAVYLCASRHRDYSGNTDTQYFGPGTRLTVL.